The T cell receptor (beta chain) described here comes from a study of T-cell reconstitution after alpha-beta-depleted transplantation in children. Whole-study findings and limits: The origin of alpha-beta T cells about two months after transplant was reportedly several hundred expanded graft clones.

This clonotype was detected a few times. The antigen is not known. The CDR3 runs 16 residues. Trimming cost V 2 bases and J 5 bases; bases outside gene matches: 8. CDR1 is SGHVS and CDR2 is FQNEAQ in the germline V gene. A library of TCRbeta sequences, prepared with unique molecular identifiers, was generated. TCRdb re-analysed the PCR reads in MiXCR, keeping a single row per CDR3 protein. The table has about 210,000 distinct CDR3 sequences, approximately 17% seen once. The specimen was PBMCs, mostly from graft donor cells, collected 360 days after TCRalphabeta/CD19-depleted stem cell transplant. The TCR comes from a male patient aged 2-10 years who had a stem cell transplant for acute lymphoblastic leukemia, so the T cells may come from the graft donor. The chain recombines TRBV7-8 with TRBJ2-5; 10 bases map to TRBD1. CDR3 in DNA: TGTGCCAGCAGCTTATTCGACAGGGGGCTGGGGGAGACCCAGTACTTC. This codes for CASSLFDRGLGETQYF. Based on the CDR3 plus reference TRBV7-8 and TRBJ2-5, the full variable domain is GAGVSQSPRYKVAKRGQDVALRCDPISGHVSLFWYQQALGQGPEFLTYFQNEAQLDKSGLPSDRFFAERPEGSVSTLKIQRTQQEDSAVYLCASSLFDRGLGETQYFGPGTRLLVL.